A selection of T cell receptor beta chains follows, all from one sample in a study of control samples from healthy donors and cancer patients. Produced via immunoSEQ multiplex PCR; TCRdb's table is partial and in-frame only. The sample has around 110,000 clones, nearly 95% seen once. The sample taken for sequencing was blood. These receptors were obtained from a young man in good health. Both conserved end residues are part of each CDR3. Fields, in order: J gene, V gene, clone size, D gene, CDR3 length, CDR3 DNA, CDR3 protein. A D gene is named only where the DNA matches it firmly. Only some rows state a clone size, as once, few, many or a class for expanded clones.

>TRBJ2-1|TRBV28|NA|NA|16
TGTGCCAGCAGTCCCGCCGGTGAACTAGGGTGGGACGAGCAGTTCTTC
CASSPAGELGWDEQFF
>TRBJ1-2|TRBV7-2|NA|NA|19
TGTGCCAGCAGCTCCTCGGGATTCCGCAGGGGAGCTTCTAACTATGGCTACACCTTC
CASSSSGFRRGASNYGYTF
>TRBJ2-1|TRBV25-1|NA|TRBD1|16
TGTGCCAGCAGTGAATGGGGACAGGGGGCTTCCAATGAGCAGTTCTTC
CASSEWGQGASNEQFF
>TRBJ1-4|TRBV6-5|NA|TRBD1|15
TGTGCCAGCAGTTACGCCCCGACAGGGGGTGAAAAACTGTTTTTT
CASSYAPTGGEKLFF
>TRBJ2-1|TRBV4-2|NA|TRBD2|16
TGTGCCAGCAGCCAAGAGGGCGGGGGGGCCTACAATGAGCAGTTCTTC
CASSQEGGGAYNEQFF
>TRBJ2-1|TRBV24-1|NA|TRBD1|14
TGTGCCACCAGTAGGACAGGGGCTCCCAATGAGCAGTTCTTC
CATSRTGAPNEQFF
>TRBJ2-7|TRBV18|NA|NA|15
TGTGCCAGCTCACAGACAGGCTCCAGCTCCTACGAGCAGTACTTC
CASSQTGSSSYEQYF
>TRBJ2-3|TRBV6-5|NA|TRBD1|15
TGTGCCAGCAGTCTGGACAGGGGGATTAAAGATACGCAGTATTTT
CASSLDRGIKDTQYF
>TRBJ1-6|TRBV28|NA|NA|15
TGTGCCAGCAGTTCTCGTGGGAGGGCGGTTGCACCCCTCCACTTT
CASSSRGRAVAPLHF
>TRBJ1-6|TRBV27|NA|NA|14
TGTGCCAGCAGTTCTTGGGATGGCAATTCACCCCTCCACTTT
CASSSWDGNSPLHF
>TRBJ2-5|TRBV7-9|NA|TRBD2|17
TGTGCCAGCAGCTCCCAGCGGCAGTTGACTAGCACAGAGACCCAGTACTTC
CASSSQRQLTSTETQYF
>TRBJ2-5|TRBV9|NA|NA|15
TGTGCCAGCAGCGTAGGGGGCAGTATGAAAGAGACCCAGTACTTC
CASSVGGSMKETQYF
>TRBJ1-1|TRBV7-9|NA|NA|15
TGTGCCAGCAGCCCTGGGGACAATCCGAACACTGAAGCTTTCTTT
CASSPGDNPNTEAFF
>TRBJ1-1|TRBV5-1|once|NA|12
TGCGCCAGCAGCTTGGGACAAGGGGTAGCTTTCTTT
CASSLGQGVAFF
>TRBJ1-1|TRBV11-2|NA|NA|17
TGTGCCAGCAGCTTAGATATTGAGAGGGGCGGCGGCACTGAAGCTTTCTTT
CASSLDIERGGGTEAFF
>TRBJ1-6|TRBV14|NA|TRBD1|14
TGTGCCAGCAGCCTACAGGGGAGGAATTCACCCCTCCACTTT
CASSLQGRNSPLHF
>TRBJ1-2|TRBV3-1/TRBV3-2|NA|NA|15
TGTGCCAGCAGCCAAGGTCCCGCTAAGGCCTATGGCTACACCTTC
CASSQGPAKAYGYTF
>TRBJ1-1|TRBV5-1|NA|NA|14
TGCGCCAGCAGCAGATCGATTGGGGACACTGAAGCTTTCTTT
CASSRSIGDTEAFF
>TRBJ1-3|TRBV6-5|once|NA|14
TGTGCCAGCAGCAAAAGGGGGTCGGGAAACACCATATATTTT
CASSKRGSGNTIYF
>TRBJ2-5|TRBV24-1|NA|TRBD2|16
TGTGCCACCAGTGAGGGCGGACTAGATAAAGAAGAGACCCAGTACTTC
CATSEGGLDKEETQYF
>TRBJ2-1|TRBV11-2|NA|TRBD2|17
TGTGCCAGCAGCGACTGGGGGAGGGCTGAATTCAGGAATGAGCAGTTCTTC
CASSDWGRAEFRNEQFF
>TRBJ1-2|TRBV5-1|NA|TRBD1|14
TGCGCCAGCAGCTTGCGGACAGGGGGCTCTGGCTACACCTTC
CASSLRTGGSGYTF
>TRBJ2-3|TRBV5-1|NA|NA|16
TGCGCCAGCAGTTTATTACTGGGGGCCGGAACAGATACGCAGTATTTT
CASSLLLGAGTDTQYF
>TRBJ1-2|TRBV7-2|NA|TRBD1|14
TGTGCCAGCCTCGAAATGCGGGACAGGGTTAGCTACACCTTC
CASLEMRDRVSYTF
>TRBJ1-5|TRBV28|NA|NA|12
TGTGCCAGCACTCCGGGCATTCAGCCCCAGCATTTT
CASTPGIQPQHF
>TRBJ2-5|TRBV6-4|NA|TRBD1|17
TGTGCCAGCAGTCCCACCTACTCCGGGACAGGGGGAGAGACCCAGTACTTC
CASSPTYSGTGGETQYF
>TRBJ2-3|TRBV19|NA|NA|12
TGTGCCAGTAGTCCGAGCAGGGATACGCAGTATTTT
CASSPSRDTQYF
>TRBJ1-1|TRBV5-1|NA|NA|14
TGCGCCAGCAGCTCCCCCCCTGGGGGCGGTGGGGCTTTCTTT
CASSSPPGGGGAFF